These 27 T cell receptor beta chains came from one sample sequenced in a study of early T cells in non-severe SARS-CoV-2 infection. TCRdb itself ran the 5' RACE reads through MiXCR, one entry per CDR3 protein. The sample carries more than 85,000 distinct CDR3 sequences, approximately 15% recorded once. The sample in question was whole blood, obtained at baseline. Source of these receptors: an adult who was a healthcare worker with PCR-confirmed SARS-CoV-2 infection or an uninfected control (not recorded which).

The chain uses TRBV28 and TRBJ2-7; TRBD2 is a possible D gene (5 bases). Germline lookup yields CDR1 MDHEN and CDR2 SYDVKM. CDR3 size: 14 residues. Trimming stripped 5 bases from V and 6 bases from J, with 17 bases between. The CDR3 DNA reads TGTGCCAGCAGTGCGGACTCGGTGAAGAGCGAGCAGTACTTC. Its protein is CASSADSVKSEQYF.

This clonotype was observed a few times. J is TRBJ1-2 and V is TRBV19; tentatively, D is TRBD1 (5 bases). The V end lost 11 bases, the J end lost 4 bases, and 23 bases lay between the germline ends. The germline gives CDR1 LNHDA, CDR2 SQIVND (reference sequence). The CDR3 totals 15 residues. The CDR3, as DNA: TGTGCCGGCGCTCCAGACGGACGACAGCCCTATGGCTACACCTTC. Translation gives CAGAPDGRQPYGYTF.

This clonotype was picked up a small number of times. The chain is built from TRBV18 and TRBJ1-6; 7 bases map to TRBD1. This CDR3 has 14 residues. CDR1 and CDR2 (germline): KGHSH, LQKENI. J lost 10 bases, V lost 1 base, and 4 bases had no gene match. The CDR3 reads CASSPRDRASPLHF. The CDR3 DNA is TGTGCCAGCTCACCACGGGACAGAGCATCACCCCTCCACTTT. The variable domain in full, completed from reference TRBV18 and TRBJ1-6, reads NAGVMQNPRHLVRRRGQEARLRCSPMKGHSHVYWYRQLPEEGLKFMVYLQKENIIDESGMPKERFSAEFPKEGPSILRIQQVVRGDSAAYFCASSPRDRASPLHFGNGTRLTVT.

V is TRBV7-9 and J is TRBJ1-2, with TRBD1 as a possible D gene (5 bases). CDR1 and CDR2 (germline): SEHNR, FQNEAQ (reference sequence). This CDR3 has 14 amino acids. Deletions cut 5 bases from V and 8 bases from J, with 18 bases between. This CDR3 is CASSPGPKTGGYTF. The DNA of the CDR3 is TGTGCCAGCAGCCCGGGACCCAAGACCGGAGGCTACACCTTC.

The V and J genes are TRBV9 and TRBJ2-7, with 7 bases matching TRBD2. Germline-derived CDR1 and CDR2 are SGDLS and YYNGEE. The CDR3 spans 14 residues. The J segment lost 0 bases and the V segment lost 3 bases, leaving 3 bases of the junction unmatched. CDR3 nucleotides: TGTGCCAGCAGCGAGACTAGCAGCTCCTACGAGCAGTACTTC. Protein product: CASSETSSSYEQYF.

The CDR3: CASSFEPDTQYF. The CDR3 DNA follows: TGTGCCAGCAGCTTCGAACCCGATACGCAGTATTTT. This chain connects TRBV5-5 to TRBJ2-3; D not resolved. The V end lost 2 bases, the J end lost 6 bases, and 7 bases lay between the germline ends. This CDR3 spans 12 amino acids. In germline, CDR1 is SGHKS, CDR2 YYEKEE (reference sequence).

This clonotype was seen at least ten times. The chain links TRBV11-2 to TRBJ2-1; TRBD2 aligns across 9 bases. From germline, CDR1 is SGHAT and CDR2 FQNNGV. There are 13 residues in the CDR3. With V trimmed by 2 bases and J by 9 bases, 2 bases remained unmatched. This chain's CDR3 is CASSLRAGGEQFF. In DNA form, the CDR3 reads TGTGCCAGCAGCTTACGAGCGGGAGGTGAGCAGTTCTTC. The variable domain in full, with the rest retrieved from reference TRBV11-2 and TRBJ2-1, is EAGVAQSPRYKIIEKRQSVAFWCNPISGHATLYWYQQILGQGPKLLIQFQNNGVVDDSQLPKDRFSAERLKGVDSTLKIQPAKLEDSAVYLCASSLRAGGEQFFGPGTRLTVL.

V and J are TRBV28 and TRBJ1-1; D is perhaps TRBD1 (5 bases). The CDR3 runs to 15 residues. Germline loops: CDR1 MDHEN, CDR2 SYDVKM. Trimming took off 1 base at V and 3 bases at J, with 12 bases between the two ends. CDR3 amino acids: CASSLSLQGYTEAFF. The CDR3 coding sequence is TGTGCCAGCAGTTTATCCCTTCAGGGATACACTGAAGCTTTCTTT.

The chain joins TRBV24-1 to TRBJ2-7, with D perhaps matching TRBD1 (6 bases). This CDR3 comprises 14 residues. V lost 4 bases, J lost 5 bases, and 14 bases lay in between. CDR1 is KGHDR, CDR2 SFDVKD, per germline. The CDR3 bases are TGTGCCACCAGTGACCCCCACAGGGTCGACGAGCAGTACTTC. Amino acids: CATSDPHRVDEQYF.

This clonotype was detected only a few times. This chain connects TRBV7-8 to TRBJ1-1; no definite D call. CDR1 is SGHVS, CDR2 FQNEAQ, per germline. V was cut by 0 bases and J by 2 bases, with 7 bases left in between. The CDR3 loop spans 14 amino acids. CDR3 loop: CASSLAYGNTEAFF. CDR3 coding DNA: TGTGCCAGCAGCTTAGCGTACGGCAACACTGAAGCTTTCTTT.

This clonotype has only a few counts. This chain connects TRBV7-2 to TRBJ2-7, with a tentative D call TRBD1 (6 bases). The length of the CDR3 is 11 residues. Trimming took off 5 bases at V and 7 bases at J, with 9 bases between the two ends. Per germline, CDR1 SGHTA and CDR2 FQGNSA. This chain's CDR3 is CASSIGGEQYF. CDR3 bases: TGTGCCAGCAGCATAGGGGGAGAGCAGTACTTC.

This chain's CDR3 is CASSSAWIAAYEQYF. The DNA for the CDR3 is TGTGCCAGCAGCTCTGCCTGGATAGCCGCCTACGAGCAGTACTTC. This rearrangement joins TRBV11-2 to TRBJ2-7; no firm D call. CDR1 and CDR2 from the germline V gene are SGHAT and FQNNGV. V lost 4 bases to trimming and J lost 2 bases, with 15 bases between them. The CDR3 covers 15 residues. Using reference TRBV11-2 and TRBJ2-7 for the parts outside the CDR3, the full variable domain is EAGVAQSPRYKIIEKRQSVAFWCNPISGHATLYWYQQILGQGPKLLIQFQNNGVVDDSQLPKDRFSAERLKGVDSTLKIQPAKLEDSAVYLCASSSAWIAAYEQYFGPGTRLTVT.

This clonotype was counted a few times. The chain couples TRBV13 to TRBJ2-3; D is undetermined. Trimming cost V 3 bases and J 5 bases, with 3 bases left between them. The CDR3 runs to 11 residues. Germline CDR1 and CDR2: PRHDT and FYEKMQ (reference sequence). CDR3 in amino acids: CASSFVDTQYF. The CDR3 coding sequence is TGTGCCAGCAGCTTCGTAGATACGCAGTATTTT.

This clonotype has just a few counts. The chain links TRBV20-1 to TRBJ2-7; TRBD2 aligns across 13 bases. The CDR3 totals 15 residues. Per the germline V gene, CDR1 is DFQATT and CDR2 is SNEGSKA (reference sequence). V gave up 5 bases and J gave up 1 base; unmatched junction bases: 5. In DNA form, the CDR3 reads TGCAGTGCTCGCCGACTAGCGGGAGGTTCCTACGAGCAGTACTTC. Protein product: CSARRLAGGSYEQYF.

V usage is TRBV11-2 and J usage is TRBJ2-1; 8 nucleotides line up with TRBD2. J lost 2 bases, V lost 5 bases, and 5 bases had no gene match. Germline-derived CDR1 and CDR2 are SGHAT and FQNNGV. The length of the CDR3 is 15 residues. CDR3 residues: CASSISGTPYNEQFF. The DNA of the CDR3 is TGTGCCAGCAGCATTAGCGGGACCCCCTACAATGAGCAGTTCTTC.

There are a few counts of this clonotype. The chain carries TRBV20-1 and TRBJ2-7; TRBD2 matches at 9 bases. Germline V gene data show CDR1 as DFQATT and CDR2 as SNEGSKA (reference sequence). V shed 2 bases and J 0 bases; nucleotides not matched to a gene: 5. The CDR3 is 15 amino acids. The CDR3 DNA reads TGCAGTGCTAGACTAGCGGGAACCAGCTCCTACGAGCAGTACTTC. Amino acid sequence: CSARLAGTSSYEQYF.

This clonotype came up a few times. The chain joins TRBV5-1 to TRBJ2-5; TRBD2 aligns across 7 bases. CDR3 length: 14 amino acids. Germline V gene lookup returns CDR1 SGHRS and CDR2 YFSETQ. The junction had 8 bases not matched to a gene; V was cut back by 4 bases and J by 5 bases. DNA of the CDR3: TGCGCCAGCAGCCCCTCGTACGGGAGGGAGACCCAGTACTTC. As protein: CASSPSYGRETQYF.

This clonotype appeared a few times. This chain joins TRBV7-9 and TRBJ2-7, with D perhaps TRBD1 (6 bases). The CDR3 length is 13 residues. Trimming pared 5 bases from V and 9 bases from J, leaving 17 bases between. Germline assignment: CDR1 SEHNR and CDR2 FQNEAQ (reference sequence). The CDR3 DNA is TGTGCCAGCAGCGAAGGCCAGGGGACGGTGCAGTACTTC. Its translation is CASSEGQGTVQYF.

The chain couples TRBV6-2 or TRBV6-3 to TRBJ2-1; 9 positions agree with TRBD2. The germline V gene has CDR1 MNHEY and CDR2 SVGEGT. CDR3 size: 16 residues. V was clipped by 4 bases and J by 6 bases; unmatched bases: 10. The CDR3 sequence: CASSSYAGGPRNEQFF. CDR3 nucleotides: TGTGCCAGCAGTTCATACGCGGGAGGGCCCCGCAATGAGCAGTTCTTC.

This clonotype was seen ten or more times. This rearrangement joins TRBV4-1 to TRBJ1-1; no clear D. This CDR3 comprises 14 residues. Trimming stripped 0 bases from V and 1 base from J, with 6 bases between. CDR1 is MGHRA and CDR2 is YSYEKL in the germline V gene. CDR3 sequence reads: CASSQDWGNTEAFF. In nucleotides, the CDR3 is TGCGCCAGCAGCCAAGATTGGGGGAACACTGAAGCTTTCTTT.

This clonotype has only a few counts. The rearrangement uses TRBV15 and TRBJ2-3, with 9 bases fitting TRBD2. Unmatched junction bases numbered 7, after V lost 0 bases and J lost 3 bases. The CDR3 contains 17 residues. Per the germline V gene, CDR1 is LNHNV and CDR2 is YYDKDF (reference sequence). CDR3 in DNA: TGTGCCACCAGCAGAGATTTGGGAGCGGGAGGTACAGATACGCAGTATTTT. It is translated as CATSRDLGAGGTDTQYF. The full variable domain, in which reference TRBV15 and TRBJ2-3 provide the parts outside the CDR3, is DAMVIQNPRYQVTQFGKPVTLSCSQTLNHNVMYWYQQKSSQAPKLLFHYYDKDFNNEADTPDNFQSRRPNTSFCFLDIRSPGLGDTAMYLCATSRDLGAGGTDTQYFGPGTRLTVL.

There are many counts of this clonotype. This rearrangement joins TRBV12-3 or TRBV12-4 to TRBJ2-7, with D perhaps given as TRBD1 or TRBD2 (5 bases each). This CDR3 has 12 amino acids. V was shortened by 8 bases and J by 3 bases, with 11 bases between the two germline ends. The CDR3 DNA reads as TGTGCCAGCGGGGGTGGATACTACGAGCAGTACTTC. Protein sequence: CASGGGYYEQYF.

This rearrangement joins TRBV28 to TRBJ2-2; D possibly corresponds to TRBD2 (6 bases). The ends were cut back, 5 bases at V and 4 bases at J, with 11 bases in the middle. CDR1 and CDR2 (germline): MDHEN, SYDVKM. CDR3 length: 14 residues. The CDR3 spells CASSPGLRTGELFF. The CDR3 DNA reads TGTGCCAGCAGTCCGGGACTCCGCACCGGGGAGCTGTTTTTT.

This clonotype was detected only a few times. The chain combines TRBV7-9 with TRBJ1-5; D ambiguous. Germline CDR1 SEHNR, CDR2 FQNEAQ (reference sequence). V lost 5 bases to trimming and J lost 6 bases, with 17 bases between them. This CDR3 is built from 15 residues. The CDR3 DNA follows: TGTGCCAGCAGCACCTGTGGAGGGCAGAGTCAGCCCCAGCATTTT. It codes for CASSTCGGQSQPQHF.

This clonotype occurred a few times. The chain employs TRBV12-3 or TRBV12-4 and TRBJ1-6; the match to TRBD1 covers 8 bases. V was clipped by 6 bases and J by 7 bases; unmatched bases: 5. The CDR3 extends over 14 amino acids. CDR3 DNA: TGTGCCAGCAGAGGACAGGGAATAAATTCACCCCTCCACTTT. Translating it yields CASRGQGINSPLHF.

At least ten counts were recorded for this clonotype. The chain carries TRBV7-6 and TRBJ2-7; the match to TRBD2 covers 10 bases. This CDR3 spans 13 amino acids. Germline CDR1 reads SGHVS; CDR2 reads FNYEAQ. V shed 6 bases, J shed 10 bases, and the junction held 9 bases outside the gene matches. Written as DNA, the CDR3 is TGTGCCAGCAGACAAACTCTAGCGGGAGAACAGTACTTC. Residues: CASRQTLAGEQYF.

This clonotype appeared a few times. V usage is TRBV28 and J usage is TRBJ1-5; tentative D call: TRBD1 (6 bases). From germline, CDR1 is MDHEN and CDR2 SYDVKM. There are 15 residues in the CDR3. V gave up 7 bases and J gave up 2 bases, with 15 bases separating them. This CDR3 is CASTEPRGGNQPQHF. Here the CDR3 DNA reads TGTGCCAGCACCGAACCCAGGGGCGGCAATCAGCCCCAGCATTTT.